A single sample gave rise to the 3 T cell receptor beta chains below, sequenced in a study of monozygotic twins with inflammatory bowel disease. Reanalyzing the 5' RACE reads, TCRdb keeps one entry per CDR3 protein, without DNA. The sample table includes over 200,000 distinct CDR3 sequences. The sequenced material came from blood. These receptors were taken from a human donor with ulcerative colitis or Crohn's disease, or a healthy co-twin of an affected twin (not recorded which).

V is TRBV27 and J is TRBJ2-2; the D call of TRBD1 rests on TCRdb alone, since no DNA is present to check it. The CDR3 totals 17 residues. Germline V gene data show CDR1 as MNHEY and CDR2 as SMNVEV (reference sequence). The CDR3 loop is CASRALGGTPNTGELFF.

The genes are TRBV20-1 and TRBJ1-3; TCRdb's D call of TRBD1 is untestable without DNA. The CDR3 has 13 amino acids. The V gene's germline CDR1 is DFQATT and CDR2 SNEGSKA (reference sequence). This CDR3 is CSARDRDGNTIYF.

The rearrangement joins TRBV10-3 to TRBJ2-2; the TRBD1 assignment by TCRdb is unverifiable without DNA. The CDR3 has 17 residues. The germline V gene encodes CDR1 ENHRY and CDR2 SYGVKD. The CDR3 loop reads CALEGHRGIANTGELFF.